A single sample is the source of the 10 T cell receptor beta chains below, sequenced in a study of T cell repertoires in breast cancer. A second nested PCR with blocking oligonucleotides suppressed unpaired genes. TCRdb reprocessed the emulsion pairing reads with MiXCR, giving one entry per CDR3 protein. The table records approximately 37,000 distinct CDR3 sequences, 45% of them present only once. The expanded emulsion RT-PCR method captured paired alpha and beta chains from CD8+ T cells. Sequenced: CD8+ T cells. The receptor source for this set is a pool of human donors with breast cancer or a healthy control (not recorded which).

This chain links TRBV5-1 with TRBJ2-3; TRBD1 aligns across 7 bases. Germline V lookup: CDR1 SGHRS, CDR2 YFSETQ. The V and J ends lost 4 bases and 11 bases, in that order; junction bases with no gene match: 7. The CDR3 contains 12 residues. As DNA, the CDR3 is TGCGCCAGCAGCAACCGGGACAGTGGGCAGTATTTT. Protein: CASSNRDSGQYF. The full variable domain, its missing parts supplied by reference TRBV5-1 and TRBJ2-3, is KAGVTQTPRYLIKTRGQQVTLSCSPISGHRSVSWYQQTPGQGLQFLFEYFSETQRNKGNFPGRFSGRQFSNSRSEMNVSTLELGDSALYLCASSNRDSGQYFGPGTRLTVL.

The table lists this clonotype with many counts. The J gene is TRBJ1-2, the V gene TRBV4-1; possible D gene TRBD1, 6 bases. CDR3 length: 15 residues. V was shortened by 0 bases and J by 5 bases, with 13 bases between the two germline ends. Looked up from germline, CDR1 is MGHRA and CDR2 is YSYEKL. In DNA form, the CDR3 reads TGCGCCAGCAGCCAAGAAGGCGCAGGGGTTTATGGCTACACCTTC. As protein: CASSQEGAGVYGYTF.

The chain employs TRBV20-1 and TRBJ2-1; 10 bases fit TRBD2. The CDR3 runs 18 residues. CDR1 and CDR2 from the germline V gene are DFQATT and SNEGSKA (reference sequence). V lost 0 bases, J lost 0 bases, and 8 bases stayed unmatched. In DNA form, the CDR3 reads TGCAGTGCTAGAGATCGTTCTAGCGGGAGAGCCTCCTACAATGAGCAGTTCTTC. The encoded protein is CSARDRSSGRASYNEQFF.

At least ten counts were recorded for this clonotype. The rearrangement links TRBV28 to TRBJ1-1; D is unclear. This CDR3 region has 11 residues. From germline, CDR1 is MDHEN and CDR2 SYDVKM. V lost 8 bases and J 10 bases, leaving 14 bases between the germline ends. CDR3 sequence: CASQRAGSAFF. Written as DNA, the CDR3 is TGTGCCAGCCAGAGGGCCGGATCAGCTTTCTTT.

A remark on this clonotype: Mismatch with germline at one junction end may stem from a read error. V gene TRBV20-1 combines with J gene TRBJ1-2; 7 bases match TRBD1. Germline values: CDR1 DFQATT, CDR2 SNEGSKA (reference sequence). The CDR3 contains 14 residues. The CDR3 nucleotides read TGCAGTGCAATATTAGGACAGGTCTCAAAGGGCTGCACCTTC. Its protein product is CSAILGQVSKGCTF.

J is TRBJ2-1 and V is TRBV27, with 12 bases that match TRBD2. The CDR3 is made up of 15 amino acids. V lost 6 bases to trimming and J lost 7 bases; unmatched junction nucleotides: 7. Per the germline V gene, CDR1 is MNHEY and CDR2 is SMNVEV (reference sequence). This CDR3 is CASSRLAGEGNEQFF. The CDR3 coding sequence is TGTGCCAGCAGCCGACTAGCGGGAGAGGGTAATGAGCAGTTCTTC.

As concerns this clonotype: This may come from a read error, since a much larger clone is one base off. V is TRBV7-6 and J is TRBJ2-7; D not resolved. Germline-derived CDR1 and CDR2 are SGHVS and FNYEAQ. The CDR3 is made up of 13 amino acids. CDR3 sequence (DNA): TGTGCCAGCAGCCCCCCGAGCTCCTACGAGCAGCACTTC. As protein: CASSPPSSYEQHF.

This clonotype came up once. An end of the junction does not agree with germline; a read error may underlie this. The chain combines TRBV7-9 with TRBJ1-1; TRBD1 agrees at 12 bases. Per germline, CDR1 SEHNR and CDR2 FQNEAQ (reference sequence). This CDR3 comprises 13 residues. The CDR3 sequence is CASSLETGQGAPF. CDR3 sequence (DNA): TGTGCCAGCAGCTTAGAAACGGGACAGGGGGCACCCTTT.

Turning to this clonotype: A much larger clone sits a single nucleotide away, making a read error possible. The chain employs TRBV27 and TRBJ1-6, with D perhaps matching TRBD1 (5 bases). From germline, CDR1 is MNHEY and CDR2 SMNVEV (reference sequence). Trimming took 6 bases from V and 6 from J, leaving 12 bases between them. This CDR3 comprises 14 residues. CDR3 residues: CASRLGDLNSPLHF. CDR3 in DNA: TGTGCCAGCAGGTTAGGGGACCTTAATTCACCCCTCCACTTT.

J is TRBJ2-7 and V is TRBV7-9; 11 positions agree with TRBD2. V shed 5 bases and J 2 bases; nucleotides not matched to a gene: 2. Germline CDR1 SEHNR, CDR2 FQNEAQ (reference sequence). This CDR3 comprises 14 residues. CDR3 in DNA: TGTGCCAGCAGCCCGACTAGCGGGGCCTACGAGCAGTACTTC. Amino acids: CASSPTSGAYEQYF.